This T cell receptor (beta chain) emerged from a study of spatial heterogeneity in lung cancer. Study background: There was a strong correlation between the counts of TCR transcripts measured in tumor regions and a T cell transcriptional module score that was calculated from matched bulk RNA-seq. General study results and limits: Within tumors, counts of expanded alpha and beta TCRs tracked tumor mutation counts.

As to time point: sample taken at primary tumor resection. The 65 or so donors had untreated early-stage non-small cell lung cancer. Whole RNA, isolated from tumor, nontumor lung or frozen PBMC, was sequenced without prior sorting. The CDR3 spans 17 residues. The germline V gene has CDR1 LGHNA and CDR2 YSLEER. The V gene lost 0 bases and the J gene lost 8 bases, with 19 bases spanning the gap. The sample holds many counts of this clonotype. Its antigen is currently unknown. This beta chain came through as a stray read in a library set up for alpha chains, and its size says little. TCRdb passed the 5' RACE reads through MiXCR, listing each CDR3 protein once. The sample has approximately 13,000 distinct CDR3 sequences; about 4.6% are singletons.

The source of this sequence is a male donor with early-stage non-small cell lung cancer. The chain couples TRBV4-3 to TRBJ1-4, with D hard to call. The source material was lung tumor tissue, sampled at surgery. The CDR3 sequence: CASSQDQLKGSNEKLFF. CDR3 DNA sequence: TGCGCCAGCAGCCAAGATCAGTTGAAGGGATCGAACGAAAAACTGTTTTTT.